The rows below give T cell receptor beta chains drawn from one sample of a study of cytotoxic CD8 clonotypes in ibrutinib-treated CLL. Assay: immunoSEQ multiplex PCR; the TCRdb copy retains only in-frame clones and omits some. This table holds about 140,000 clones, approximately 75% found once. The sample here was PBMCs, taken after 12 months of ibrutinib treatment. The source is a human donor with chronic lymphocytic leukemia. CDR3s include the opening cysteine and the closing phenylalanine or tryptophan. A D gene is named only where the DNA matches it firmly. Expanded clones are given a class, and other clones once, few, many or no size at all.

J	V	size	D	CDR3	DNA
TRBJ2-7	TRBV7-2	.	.	CASSTSARYEQYF	TGTGCCAGCAGCACCTCGGCCCGCTACGAGCAGTACTTC
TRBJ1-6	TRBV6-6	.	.	CASSFWIGQTYSPLHF	TGTGCCAGCAGTTTCTGGATAGGACAGACCTATTCACCCCTCCACTTT
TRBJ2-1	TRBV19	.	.	CASSILSRMNNEQFF	TGTGCCAGTAGTATTCTGTCTCGAATGAACAATGAGCAGTTCTTC
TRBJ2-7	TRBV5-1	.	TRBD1	CASSLGDRTYEQYF	TGCGCCAGCAGCTTGGGGGACAGAACCTACGAGCAGTACTTC
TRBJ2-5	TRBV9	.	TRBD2	CASSTTSGGLETQYF	TGTGCCAGCAGCACCACTAGCGGGGGCCTCGAGACCCAGTACTTC
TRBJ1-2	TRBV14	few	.	CASSPWEGSNYGYTF	TGTGCCAGCAGCCCCTGGGAGGGCAGCAACTATGGCTACACCTTC
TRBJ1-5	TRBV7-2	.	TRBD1	CASSSSPTGGGQPQHF	TGTGCCAGCAGCTCCTCGCCGACAGGGGGGGGTCAGCCCCAGCATTTT
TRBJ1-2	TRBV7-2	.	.	CASSLTHGYTF	TGTGCCAGCAGCTTGACACATGGCTACACCTTC
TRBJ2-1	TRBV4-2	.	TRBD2	CASSQSIVPGLAYNEQFF	TGTGCCAGCAGCCAATCCATAGTTCCGGGACTAGCCTACAATGAGCAGTTCTTC
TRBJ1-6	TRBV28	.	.	CASSKDSSPLHF	TGTGCCAGCAGTAAGGATTCCTCACCCCTCCACTTT
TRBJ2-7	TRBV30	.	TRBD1	CAWSPLGQGIVEQYF	TGTGCCTGGAGTCCTCTGGGACAGGGGATAGTCGAGCAGTACTTC
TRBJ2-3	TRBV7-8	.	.	CASSSAHTDTQYF	TGTGCCAGCAGTTCCGCCCACACAGATACGCAGTATTTT
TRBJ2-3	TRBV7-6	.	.	CASSLVTSEDTQYF	TGTGCCAGCAGCTTGGTCACCTCGGAAGATACGCAGTATTTT
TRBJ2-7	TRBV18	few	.	CASSPSSGGGYEQYF	TGTGCCAGCTCACCATCTAGCGGAGGGGGGTACGAGCAGTACTTC
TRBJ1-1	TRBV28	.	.	CASTIKQRQKAFF	TGTGCCAGCACCATAAAACAGCGGCAGAAAGCTTTCTTT
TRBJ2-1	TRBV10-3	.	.	CAISDQAKNEQFF	TGTGCCATCAGTGATCAAGCCAAGAATGAGCAGTTCTTC
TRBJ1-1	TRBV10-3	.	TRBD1	CAISDRDHRGSYTEAFF	TGTGCCATCAGTGATCGTGACCACAGGGGATCGTACACTGAAGCTTTCTTT
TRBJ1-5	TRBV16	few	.	CASSRVTTRLHF	TGTGCCAGCAGCCGGGTGACTACCCGCCTGCATTTT
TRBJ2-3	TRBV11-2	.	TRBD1	CASSLFGRQGADTQYF	TGTGCCAGCAGCTTATTCGGGAGACAGGGGGCAGATACGCAGTATTTT
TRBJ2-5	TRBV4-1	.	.	CASSQSGQSTETQYF	TGCGCCAGCAGCCAGAGCGGACAGTCGACGGAGACCCAGTACTTC
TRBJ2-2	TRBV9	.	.	CASSIWARELFF	TGTGCCAGCAGCATTTGGGCCCGGGAGCTGTTTTTT
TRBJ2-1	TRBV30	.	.	CAWSRAGTPYNEQFF	TGTGCCTGGAGTAGAGCCGGGACACCCTACAATGAGCAGTTCTTC
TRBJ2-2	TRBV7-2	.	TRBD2	CASSPGLAIGELFF	TGTGCCAGCAGCCCGGGACTAGCGATCGGGGAGCTGTTTTTT
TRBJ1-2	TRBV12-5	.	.	CASGEGTYGYTF	TGTGCTAGTGGTGAGGGGACCTATGGCTACACCTTC
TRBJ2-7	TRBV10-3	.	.	CAIMPGRSGSYEQYF	TGTGCCATCATGCCGGGGAGGAGCGGTTCCTACGAGCAGTACTTC
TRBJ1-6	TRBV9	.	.	CASSATDYYNSPLHF	TGTGCCAGCAGCGCCACAGATTACTATAATTCACCCCTCCACTTT
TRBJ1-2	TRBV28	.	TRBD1	CASSFRDRGIYGYTF	TGTGCCAGCAGTTTTCGGGACAGGGGGATCTATGGCTACACCTTC
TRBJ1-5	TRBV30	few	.	CAWGENQPQHF	TGTGCCTGGGGGGAGAATCAGCCCCAGCATTTT
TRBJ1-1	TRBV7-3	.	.	CASTRDGNTEAFF	TGTGCCAGCACCCGGGACGGGAACACTGAAGCTTTCTTT
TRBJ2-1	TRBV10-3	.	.	CAISDSGALSYNEQFF	TGTGCCATCAGTGATTCGGGGGCTCTCTCCTACAATGAGCAGTTCTTC
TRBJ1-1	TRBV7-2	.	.	CASSRVWGTEAFF	TGTGCCAGCAGCCGGGTCTGGGGGACTGAAGCTTTCTTT